The rows below give T cell receptor beta chains drawn from one sample of a study of CD8 T cells in ankylosing spondylitis. TCRdb redid the calling of the 5' RACE reads with MiXCR, one entry per CDR3 protein. The sample holds some 38,000 distinct CDR3 sequences, 3% seen once. Sequencing was carried out using blood, either unsorted or a sorted T cell fraction (not recorded which). The receptors here all came from a male donor with ankylosing spondylitis or in good health (not recorded which). Both conserved end residues are part of each CDR3. Each record gives: CDR3 length, clone size, J gene, V gene, D gene, CDR3 DNA, CDR3 protein. D genes are given only for firm matches. Clone size is given for some rows only: seen once, a few or many times, or a class if the clone is expanded.

length: 19; size: .; J: TRBJ2-6; V: TRBV9; D: TRBD2; DNA: TGTGCCAGAAACGCTCCGGGACTAGCGGGGGCTTCTGGGGCCAACGTCCTGACTTTC; CDR3: CARNAPGLAGASGANVLTF
length: 14; size: many; J: TRBJ2-3; V: TRBV9; D: TRBD2; DNA: TGTGCCAGCAGCGAGCGGGGTTGGTCTGATACGCAGTATTTT; CDR3: CASSERGWSDTQYF
length: 20; size: many; J: TRBJ2-5; V: TRBV9; D: .; DNA: TGTGCCAGCAGCGTATCATCATCGAGGTGGGATTGGGTAAGGGCAGAGACCCAGTACTTC; CDR3: CASSVSSSRWDWVRAETQYF
length: 16; size: many; J: TRBJ1-2; V: TRBV9; D: .; DNA: TGTGCCAGCAGCGTAGGCCTGGGGGCAAACAACTATGGCTACACCTTC; CDR3: CASSVGLGANNYGYTF
length: 20; size: many; J: TRBJ2-1; V: TRBV9; D: TRBD2; DNA: TGTGCCAGCAGCAGGCAGACCGGGACTAGCGGGATCCACACCGGTGTTGAGCAGTTCTTC; CDR3: CASSRQTGTSGIHTGVEQFF
length: 16; size: many; J: TRBJ2-3; V: TRBV9; D: TRBD2; DNA: TGTGCCAGCAGCCCCCGGGGAGCGGGGGGCACAGATACGCAGTATTTT; CDR3: CASSPRGAGGTDTQYF
length: 15; size: many; J: TRBJ2-4; V: TRBV9; D: .; DNA: TGTGCCAGCAGCCCTCCGACCGCAGGCAAAAACATTCAGTACTTC; CDR3: CASSPPTAGKNIQYF
length: 14; size: few; J: TRBJ1-1; V: TRBV9; D: .; DNA: TGTGCCAGCAGCGTAGACATAGAAGACACTGAAGCTTTCTTT; CDR3: CASSVDIEDTEAFF
length: 17; size: many; J: TRBJ1-3; V: TRBV9; D: TRBD1; DNA: TGTGCCAGCAGCGTACGGGACAGGGCTCCTCTTGGAAACACCATATATTTT; CDR3: CASSVRDRAPLGNTIYF
length: 17; size: many; J: TRBJ2-5; V: TRBV9; D: TRBD1; DNA: TGTGCCAGCAGCGTAGCTTCCGCGACAGGGGCACAAGAGACCCAGTACTTC; CDR3: CASSVASATGAQETQYF
length: 16; size: many; J: TRBJ2-3; V: TRBV9; D: TRBD1; DNA: TGTGCCAGCAGCTCCGGGGACAGGGGGCCCACAGATACGCAGTATTTT; CDR3: CASSSGDRGPTDTQYF
length: 14; size: medium-sized; J: TRBJ1-4; V: TRBV7-4; D: .; DNA: TGTGCCAGCAGGCGTCAAACGGGACGGGAAAAACTGTTTTTT; CDR3: CASRRQTGREKLFF
length: 16; size: many; J: TRBJ2-3; V: TRBV9; D: TRBD2; DNA: TGTGCCAGCAGGAGAGGGGAAGCGGGAGTCCCAGATACGCAGTATTTT; CDR3: CASRRGEAGVPDTQYF
length: 15; size: many; J: TRBJ1-6; V: TRBV9; D: .; DNA: TGTGCCAGCAGCGTAGATCCAGGTGGTAATTCACCCCTCCACTTT; CDR3: CASSVDPGGNSPLHF
length: 15; size: many; J: TRBJ2-1; V: TRBV9; D: TRBD1; DNA: TGTGCCAGCAGCGCTGGGACAGGGGCTGGGAATGAGCAGTTCTTC; CDR3: CASSAGTGAGNEQFF